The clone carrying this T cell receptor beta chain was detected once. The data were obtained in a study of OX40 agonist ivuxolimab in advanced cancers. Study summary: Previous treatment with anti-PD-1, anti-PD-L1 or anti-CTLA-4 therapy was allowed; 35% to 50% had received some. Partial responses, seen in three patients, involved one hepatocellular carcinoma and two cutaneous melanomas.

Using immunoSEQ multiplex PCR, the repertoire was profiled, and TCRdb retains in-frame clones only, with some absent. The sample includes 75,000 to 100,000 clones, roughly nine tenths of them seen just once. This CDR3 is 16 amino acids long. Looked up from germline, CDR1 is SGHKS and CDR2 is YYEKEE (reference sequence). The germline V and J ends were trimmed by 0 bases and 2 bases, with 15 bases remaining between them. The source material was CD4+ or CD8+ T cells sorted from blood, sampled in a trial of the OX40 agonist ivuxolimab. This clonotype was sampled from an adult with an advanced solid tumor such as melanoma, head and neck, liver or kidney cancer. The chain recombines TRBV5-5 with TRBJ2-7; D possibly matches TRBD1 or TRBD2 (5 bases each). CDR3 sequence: CASSLAGTGTPYEQYF. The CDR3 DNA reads TGTGCCAGCAGCTTGGCCGGGACGGGAACCCCCTACGAGCAGTACTTC. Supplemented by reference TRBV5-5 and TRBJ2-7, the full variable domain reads DAGVTQSPTHLIKTRGQQVTLRCSPISGHKSVSWYQQVLGQGPQFIFQYYEKEERGRGNFPDRFSARQFPNYSSELNVNALLLGDSALYLCASSLAGTGTPYEQYFGPGTRLTVT.